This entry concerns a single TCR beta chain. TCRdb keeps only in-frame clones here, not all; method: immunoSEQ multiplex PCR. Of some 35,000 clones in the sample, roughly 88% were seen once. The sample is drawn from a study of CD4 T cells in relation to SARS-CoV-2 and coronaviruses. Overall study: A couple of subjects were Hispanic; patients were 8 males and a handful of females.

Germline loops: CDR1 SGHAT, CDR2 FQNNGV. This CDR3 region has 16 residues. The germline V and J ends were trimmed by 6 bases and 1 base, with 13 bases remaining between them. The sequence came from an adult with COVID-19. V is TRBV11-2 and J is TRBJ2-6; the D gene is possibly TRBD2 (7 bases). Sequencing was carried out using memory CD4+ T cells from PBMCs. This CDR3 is CASSRRGGSGANVLTF. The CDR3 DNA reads TGTGCCAGCAGTCGTAGGGGGGGTTCTGGGGCCAACGTCCTGACTTTC.